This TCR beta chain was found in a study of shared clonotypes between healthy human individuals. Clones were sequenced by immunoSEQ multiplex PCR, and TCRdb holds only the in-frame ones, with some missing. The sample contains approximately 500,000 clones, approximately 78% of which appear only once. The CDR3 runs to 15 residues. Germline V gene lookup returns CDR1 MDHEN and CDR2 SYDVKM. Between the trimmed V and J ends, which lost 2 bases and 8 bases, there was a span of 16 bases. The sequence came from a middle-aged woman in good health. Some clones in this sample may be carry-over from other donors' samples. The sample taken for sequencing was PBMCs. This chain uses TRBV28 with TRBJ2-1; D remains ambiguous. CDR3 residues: CASSLIPHKRDEQFF. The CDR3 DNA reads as TGTGCCAGCAGTTTAATCCCCCATAAGCGTGATGAGCAGTTCTTC.